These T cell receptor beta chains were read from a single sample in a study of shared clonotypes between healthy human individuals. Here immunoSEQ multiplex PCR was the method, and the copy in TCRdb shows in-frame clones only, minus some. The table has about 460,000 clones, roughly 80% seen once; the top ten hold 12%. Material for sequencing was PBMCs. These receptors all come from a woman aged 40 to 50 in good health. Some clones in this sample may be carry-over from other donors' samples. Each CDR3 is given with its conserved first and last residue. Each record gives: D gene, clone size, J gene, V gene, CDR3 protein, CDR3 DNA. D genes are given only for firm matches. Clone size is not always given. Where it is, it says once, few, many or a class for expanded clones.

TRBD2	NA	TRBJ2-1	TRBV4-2	CASSQVGGDTYNEQFF	TGTGCCAGCAGCCAAGTTGGGGGGGATACCTACAATGAGCAGTTCTTC
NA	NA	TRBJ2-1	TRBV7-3	CASSDSFGSYNEQFF	TGTGCCAGCAGCGATAGTTTTGGCAGTTACAATGAGCAGTTCTTC
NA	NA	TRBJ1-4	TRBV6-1	CASRNIATNEKLFF	TGTGCCAGCAGAAACATAGCAACTAATGAAAAACTGTTTTTT
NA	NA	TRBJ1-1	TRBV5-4	CASSLTNGGEAFF	TGTGCCAGCAGCTTGACCAATGGAGGTGAAGCTTTCTTT
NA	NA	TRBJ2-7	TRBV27	CASSLSLGGPYEQYF	TGTGCCAGCAGTTTATCGTTAGGGGGACCCTACGAGCAGTACTTC
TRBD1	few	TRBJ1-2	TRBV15	CATSREAGAGGYVGTF	TGTGCCACCAGCAGAGAGGCGGGGGCAGGGGGCTACGTGGGCACCTTC
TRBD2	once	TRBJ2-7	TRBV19	CASSITSGSYGEQYF	TGTGCCAGTAGTATAACTAGCGGGAGCTACGGCGAGCAGTACTTC
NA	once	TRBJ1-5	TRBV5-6	CASSLTGDSNQPQHF	TGTGCCAGCTCCTTGACAGGTGATAGCAATCAGCCCCAGCATTTT
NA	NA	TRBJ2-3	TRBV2	CASSVQGTLGTDTQYF	TGTGCCAGCAGTGTTCAGGGGACCCTGGGGACAGATACGCAGTATTTT
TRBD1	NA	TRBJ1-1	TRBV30	CACNRGTEAFF	TGTGCCTGTAACAGGGGCACTGAAGCTTTCTTT
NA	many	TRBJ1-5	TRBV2	CASSGGLGSQPQHF	TGTGCCAGCAGTGGGGGGTTGGGAAGTCAGCCCCAGCATTTT
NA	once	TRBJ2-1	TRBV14	CASSQVRVPDNEQFF	TGTGCCAGCAGCCAAGTCCGGGTTCCTGACAATGAGCAGTTCTTC
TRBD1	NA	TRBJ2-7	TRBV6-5	CASSYSPGQGASVQYF	TGTGCCAGCAGTTACTCACCCGGACAGGGGGCGTCTGTGCAGTACTTC
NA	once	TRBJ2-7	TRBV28	CASRTVLGEQYF	TGTGCCAGCAGGACGGTACTGGGCGAGCAGTACTTC
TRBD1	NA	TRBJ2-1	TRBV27	CASIMGQGRGEQFF	TGTGCCAGCATCATGGGACAGGGTCGGGGTGAGCAGTTCTTC
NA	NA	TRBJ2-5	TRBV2	CASRAGILETQYF	TGTGCCAGCAGGGCAGGGATCTTGGAGACCCAGTACTTC
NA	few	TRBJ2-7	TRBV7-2	CASSRGWLEQYF	TGTGCCAGCAGCCGCGGGTGGCTGGAGCAGTACTTC
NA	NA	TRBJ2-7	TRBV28	CASSTSGWELTYEQYF	TGTGCCAGCAGTACCTCCGGTTGGGAGCTAACCTACGAGCAGTACTTC
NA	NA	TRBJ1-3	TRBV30	CAWSVPRQSSGNTIYF	TGTGCCTGGAGTGTACCTAGGCAGAGCTCTGGAAACACCATATATTTT
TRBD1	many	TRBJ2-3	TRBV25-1	CASTQGLLDTQYF	TGTGCCAGTACACAGGGGTTACTAGATACGCAGTATTTT
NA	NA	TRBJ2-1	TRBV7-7	CASSLPGRTEQFF	TGTGCCAGCAGCTTACCAGGGCGGACTGAGCAGTTCTTC
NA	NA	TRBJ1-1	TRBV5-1	CASSPRMNTEAFF	TGCGCCAGCAGCCCGCGGATGAACACTGAAGCTTTCTTT
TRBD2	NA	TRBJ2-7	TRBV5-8	CASSHPGLAKYEQYF	TGTGCCAGCAGCCACCCGGGACTAGCGAAATACGAGCAGTACTTC
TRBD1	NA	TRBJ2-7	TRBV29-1	CSAGKGAASSYEQYF	TGCAGCGCTGGCAAGGGGGCAGCCAGCTCCTACGAGCAGTACTTC
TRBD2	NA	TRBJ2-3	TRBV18	CASSPTSGRTDTQYF	TGTGCCAGCTCACCCACTAGCGGGAGGACAGATACGCAGTATTTT
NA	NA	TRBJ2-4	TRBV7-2	CASSLVPAGTLAKNIQYF	TGTGCCAGCAGCTTAGTTCCAGCGGGTACGCTAGCCAAAAACATTCAGTACTTC
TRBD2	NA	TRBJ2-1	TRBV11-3	CASSLRASGSSYNEQFF	TGTGCCAGCAGCTTAAGGGCTAGCGGGAGCTCCTACAATGAGCAGTTCTTC
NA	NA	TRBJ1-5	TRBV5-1	CASSLDGGGNQPQHF	TGCGCCAGCAGCTTGGACGGGGGGGGAAATCAGCCCCAGCATTTT
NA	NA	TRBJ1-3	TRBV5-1	CASSLAGQTGNTIYF	TGCGCCAGCAGCTTGGCAGGGCAGACAGGAAACACCATATATTTT
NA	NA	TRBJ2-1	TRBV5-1	CASSLASPIYNEQFF	TGCGCCAGCAGCTTGGCCTCCCCTATATACAATGAGCAGTTCTTC
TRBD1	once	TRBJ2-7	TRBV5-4	CASSRDREVEQYF	TGTGCCAGCAGCAGGGACAGGGAAGTCGAGCAGTACTTC
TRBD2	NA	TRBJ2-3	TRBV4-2	CASSQDFAGGPTDTQYF	TGTGCCAGCAGCCAAGATTTTGCGGGAGGGCCCACAGATACGCAGTATTTT
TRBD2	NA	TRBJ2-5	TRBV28	CASSPGTSGILEETQYF	TGTGCCAGCAGCCCCGGGACTAGCGGGATCTTGGAAGAGACCCAGTACTTC
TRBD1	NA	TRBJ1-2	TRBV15	CATSRDFLGTGDDGYTF	TGTGCCACCAGCAGAGATTTTTTAGGGACAGGTGATGATGGCTACACCTTC
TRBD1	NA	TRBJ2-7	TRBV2	CASKVRGQSYEQYF	TGTGCCAGCAAAGTAAGGGGACAGTCCTACGAGCAGTACTTC
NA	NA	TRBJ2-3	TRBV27	CASSSLAISTDTQYF	TGTGCCAGCAGTTCCCTAGCGATTAGCACAGATACGCAGTATTTT
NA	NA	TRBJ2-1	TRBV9	CASSVEGTGRAEQFF	TGTGCCAGCAGCGTAGAGGGAACAGGGAGGGCTGAGCAGTTCTTC
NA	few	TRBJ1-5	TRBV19	CASSTRQSSNQPQHF	TGTGCCAGTAGTACCCGACAGTCGAGCAATCAGCCCCAGCATTTT
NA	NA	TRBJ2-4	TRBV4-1	CASSLRGQKNIQYF	TGCGCCAGCAGCCTCCGGGGGCAAAAAAACATTCAGTACTTC
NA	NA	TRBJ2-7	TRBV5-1	CASSSTPGRAYEQYF	TGCGCCAGCAGCTCCACTCCCGGGAGAGCCTACGAGCAGTACTTC
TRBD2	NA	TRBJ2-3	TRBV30	CAWSVAGGSDTQYF	TGTGCCTGGAGCGTAGCGGGAGGGAGTGATACGCAGTATTTT
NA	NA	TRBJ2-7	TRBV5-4	CASSPPAGTASYEQYF	TGTGCCAGCAGCCCCCCCGCGGGGACCGCTTCCTACGAGCAGTACTTC
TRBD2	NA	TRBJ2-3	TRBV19	CASSSRLASSTDTQYF	TGTGCCAGTAGTTCTCGACTAGCGAGCAGCACAGATACGCAGTATTTT
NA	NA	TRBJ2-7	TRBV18	CASSFGQTSYEQYF	TGTGCCAGCTCGTTCGGACAGACGTCCTACGAGCAGTACTTC